The entry that follows covers one T cell receptor beta chain sequence. Its cognate antigen is unknown. 5'RACE template switching with UMIs generated TCR beta cDNA. Using the 5' RACE reads, TCRdb records one entry per CDR3 protein without DNA. This sample's table reports about 550,000 distinct CDR3 sequences. The sample is drawn from a study of T cells expressing NK-cell markers. As for the study in general: Seropositivity for HCMV was found in seven of the eight sequenced donors, with one seronegative.

Study findings and constraints: Roughly 1.0-7.0% of CD8+ T cells in about 6 donors belonged to dominant NKG2C+ clonotypes. Several of the donors also had these clonotypes leading their CD3+CD56-NKG2C+ fraction.

This TCR was sampled from a man younger than 35 in good health. Sequencing input: blood T cells: a sorted CD56 or NKG2C T cell subset, CD4+ or CD8+ T cells, or bulk PBMC T cells (not recorded which).

CDR3 loop: CAISAGDSADYEQYF. This sequence joins TRBV10-3 and TRBJ2-7. The germline CDR1 and CDR2 sequences are ENHRY and SYGVKD. This CDR3 has 15 amino acids.